This entry is about one TCR beta chain. Its antigen remains unidentified. No base quality information exists; no much larger clone differs at one position. The collaborating institutions used their own protocols to collect whole blood in K2EDTA tubes. For TCRbeta analysis, collaborators shipped samples in one of three forms: frozen whole blood, isolated PBMCs, or DNA extracted from either of those sample types. TCRbeta CDR3 regions were amplified from genomic DNA by means of the immunoSEQ Assay, a bias-controlled multiplex PCR. In the source study's methods: The number of nucleated cells in each sample was estimated by amplification of reference gene primers within the assay. To quantify the absolute abundance of each unique TCRbeta CDR3 rearrangement, sequence reads were collapsed and filtered. For each sample, productive Simpson clonality was calculated as the square root of Simpson's diversity index over productive rearrangements. TCRdb took this table from immuneACCESS and kept in-frame rearrangements with V and J called. Such tables lack part of the clones; where checked against another copy, unresolved V genes explain under half of the gap, and the rest is unexplained. V, J and clone size reflect that table, while D and trimming were determined from the DNA. This sample gives some 250,000 clones in total; about 86% of them show up just once. The top ten clonotypes cover 9.6% of the sample.

Looking up the germline V gene (reference sequence) yields CDR1 LGHDT and CDR2 YNNKEL. The CDR3 sequence holds 15 residues, the cysteine and phenylalanine included. Only the CDR3 region is kept as DNA, spanning 45 bases read in frame from base 1. Trimming at the junction amounts to 4 bases on V and 6 bases on J, and the germline ends lie 16 bases apart. The data originate from a study of blood T cell repertoires in COVID-19 (dated by TCRdb to 2020 to 2022). At the level of the whole study: The collaborator samples originated in the United States, Italy and Spain and spanned the acute and convalescent phases of COVID-19. The material from the prospective study consisted of cDNA or gDNA derived from T cells, B-cell-depleted T cells, or PBMCs. A de-identified subject ID, COVID-19 status, age in years and sex were almost always included in the sample metadata. Deeply sampled blood TCRbeta repertoires from subjects exposed to, actively infected with, or recovered from COVID-19 were included in the dataset. HLA class I and class II types, where available, came from metadata supplied by the sample provider rather than from assay-based typing. The samples were drawn from two sources: the first 160 participants of the ongoing ImmuneRACE study, and 950 to 1,500 subjects contributed by 6 global collaborators. The repertoires were released in a freely available public database meant as a resource for research on the immune response to SARS-CoV-2. Study-wide findings and limitations: The amount of clinical and demographic metadata varied by source and participant and was provided uncurated.

The V and J genes are TRBV3-1 (or the pseudogene TRBV3-2) and TRBJ2-1, with an unclear D gene assignment. This sequence was found in a woman older than 75 with acute or convalescent COVID-19. Sequenced sample: peripheral blood. The DNA is TGTGCCAGCAGCCCTTACCCCGCAGGTACCAATGAGCAGTTCTTC. Its amino acids are CASSPYPAGTNEQFF.